These 19 T cell receptor beta chains share one sample of origin, sequenced in a study of OX40 agonist ivuxolimab in advanced cancers. The repertoire was sequenced with immunoSEQ multiplex PCR; TCRdb's copy has only in-frame clones and lacks some. The table lists some 78,000 clones, around 90% of them singletons. The sample consisted of CD4+ or CD8+ T cells sorted from blood, taken in a trial of the OX40 agonist ivuxolimab. These receptors were obtained from an adult with an advanced solid tumor such as melanoma, head and neck, liver or kidney cancer.

The chain links TRBV6-6 to TRBJ1-2, with a weak D call TRBD1 (5 bases). The V gene's germline CDR1 is MNHNY and CDR2 SVGAGI (reference sequence). V was shortened by 10 bases and J by 8 bases, with 23 bases between the two germline ends. The CDR3 runs to 14 residues. The CDR3 sequence: CAIKDGSRTRGYTF. The DNA for the CDR3 is TGTGCCATCAAGGACGGTTCGCGGACACGCGGCTACACCTTC.

About this clone itself: The same CDR3 arises from other DNA sequences in this sample as well. This sequence joins TRBV18 and TRBJ2-3; D not certain. The CDR3 sequence is 12 residues long. The V and J ends lost 3 bases and 2 bases respectively, with 3 bases between them. Germline CDR1 KGHSH, CDR2 LQKENI. The CDR3 bases are TGTGCCAGCTCACCTATCACAGATACGCAGTATTTT. Translation: CASSPITDTQYF.

V gene TRBV5-1 combines with J gene TRBJ1-3; a weak D match, TRBD1 (5 bases). CDR1 and CDR2 from the germline V gene are SGHRS and YFSETQ. This CDR3 has 15 amino acids. Trimming removed 2 bases at V and 3 bases at J, with 12 bases between. The CDR3 bases are TGCGCCAGCAGCTTATCAGGGCTCGGTGGAAACACCATATATTTT. Translating gives CASSLSGLGGNTIYF.

The V call is TRBV20-1, the J call TRBJ1-1; D gene unclear. CDR1 is DFQATT and CDR2 is SNEGSKA in the germline V gene (reference sequence). The CDR3 is 10 residues long. Between the trimmed V and J ends, which lost 3 bases and 11 bases, there was a span of 10 bases. This CDR3 reads CSASSSVAFF. CDR3 bases: TGCAGTGCTAGTTCCTCCGTGGCTTTCTTT.

CDR3 protein: CASRLTGAGGTEAFF. The CDR3 nucleotides read TGTGCCAGCAGACTTACAGGGGCGGGGGGGACTGAAGCTTTCTTT. The chain carries TRBV6-5 and TRBJ1-1; TRBD1 matches at 7 bases. Germline trimming cut 6 bases from V and 5 bases from J; bases unmatched to any gene: 12. The germline V gene has CDR1 MNHEY and CDR2 SVGAGI. The CDR3 is made up of 15 amino acids.

The chain links TRBV10-3 to TRBJ1-1; 8 bases are shared with TRBD1. CDR1 ENHRY and CDR2 SYGVKD come from the germline V gene. CDR3 length: 14 residues. With V trimmed by 6 bases and J by 1 base, 4 bases remained unmatched. This chain's CDR3 is CAIRGTGGNTEAFF. The CDR3, as DNA: TGTGCCATCAGGGGGACAGGAGGGAACACTGAAGCTTTCTTT.

The chain couples TRBV7-3 to TRBJ2-5; D not resolved. Per the germline V gene, CDR1 is SGHTA and CDR2 is FQGTGA. V lost 5 bases and J lost 1, with 17 bases in between. The CDR3 is 16 residues long. DNA of the CDR3: TGTGCCAGCAGCCCCAACCCCTCGTTTGGCCAAGAGACCCAGTACTTC. Amino acids: CASSPNPSFGQETQYF.

The rearrangement links TRBV9 to TRBJ2-2; 10 nucleotides align to TRBD1. There are 16 residues in the CDR3. Per germline, CDR1 SGDLS and CDR2 YYNGEE. V shed 4 bases and J 4 bases; nucleotides not matched to a gene: 7. The CDR3 protein is CASSPRQGATTGELFF. DNA of the CDR3: TGTGCCAGCAGCCCGAGACAGGGGGCGACCACCGGGGAGCTGTTTTTT. Full variable domain (outside the CDR3, taken from reference TRBV9 and TRBJ2-2): DSGVTQTPKHLITATGQRVTLRCSPRSGDLSVYWYQQSLDQGLQFLIQYYNGEERAKGNILERFSAQQFPDLHSELNLSSLELGDSALYFCASSPRQGATTGELFFGEGSRLTVL.

This sequence joins TRBV5-6 and TRBJ1-2; D perhaps matches TRBD1 (6 bases). CDR1 and CDR2 (germline): SGHDT, YYEEEE. The CDR3 length is 15 residues. Trimming removed 6 bases from V and 5 bases from J, with 20 bases in between. Written as DNA, the CDR3 is TGTGCCAGCACCTCCGAGGGGGGGACATGGTATGGCTACACCTTC. It translates to CASTSEGGTWYGYTF.

The chain carries TRBV19 and TRBJ2-1; a weak D match, TRBD2 (7 bases). The CDR3 spans 17 residues. Germline-derived CDR1 and CDR2 are LNHDA and SQIVND (reference sequence). Trimming pared 8 bases from V and 1 base from J, leaving 21 bases between. CDR3 coding DNA: TGTGCCAGTCGAACTAGTGGGGGGGCCGGGTCCTACAATGAGCAGTTCTTC. It encodes CASRTSGGAGSYNEQFF.

Here the CDR3 reads CASSPPGGAYTEAFF. CDR3 DNA: TGTGCCAGCAGCCCCCCGGGCGGTGCTTACACTGAAGCTTTCTTT. The chain has TRBV7-9 and TRBJ1-1; D is ambiguous. Deletions cut 5 bases from V and 3 bases from J, with 16 bases between. Germline V gene lookup returns CDR1 SEHNR and CDR2 FQNEAQ (reference sequence). The CDR3 covers 15 residues. Supplemented by reference TRBV7-9 and TRBJ1-1, the full variable domain reads DTGVSQNPRHKITKRGQNVTFRCDPISEHNRLYWYRQTLGQGPEFLTYFQNEAQLEKSRLLSDRFSAERPKGSFSTLEIQRTEQGDSAMYLCASSPPGGAYTEAFFGQGTRLTVV.

CDR3 residues: CASSLIRAGGTDTQYF. DNA for the CDR3: TGTGCCAGCAGTTTAATACGGGCGGGGGGCACAGATACGCAGTATTTT. The chain combines TRBV28 with TRBJ2-3; TRBD2 matches 7 bases. CDR3 length: 16 residues. Trimming removed 2 bases from V and 1 base from J; junction bases left unmatched: 6. Germline V gene sequence: CDR1 MDHEN, CDR2 SYDVKM.

The rearrangement uses TRBV28 and TRBJ1-1; D is possibly TRBD1 (6 bases). V lost 6 bases and J lost 4, with 15 bases in between. This CDR3 region has 14 residues. Germline values: CDR1 MDHEN, CDR2 SYDVKM. The chain's CDR3 is CASSLPGDGTEAFF. DNA for the CDR3: TGTGCCAGCAGCCTTCCAGGGGACGGCACTGAAGCTTTCTTT.

The V and J genes are TRBV7-2 and TRBJ1-5, with no clear D. Per germline, CDR1 SGHTA and CDR2 FQGNSA. V lost 1 base and J 1 base, leaving 2 bases between the germline ends. CDR3 size: 13 residues. The CDR3 loop reads CASSLVSNQPQHF. CDR3 nucleotides: TGTGCCAGCAGCTTAGTGAGCAATCAGCCCCAGCATTTT.

The rearrangement joins TRBV2 to TRBJ2-3, with TRBD2 as a possible D gene (6 bases). The CDR3 contains 17 residues. The V and J ends lost 3 bases and 6 bases respectively, with 22 bases between them. CDR1 is SNHLY, CDR2 FYNNEI, per germline. CDR3 in amino acids: CASSELQWGDPRDTQYF. The DNA for the CDR3 is TGTGCCAGCAGTGAGTTACAGTGGGGGGACCCTCGGGATACGCAGTATTTT.

The V and J genes are TRBV19 and TRBJ1-5; TRBD1 might be the D (5 bases). The germline V and J ends were trimmed by 3 bases and 5 bases, with 14 bases remaining between them. The CDR3 totals 15 residues. Looked up from germline, CDR1 is LNHDA and CDR2 is SQIVND (reference sequence). The chain's CDR3 is CASSIPGAGYQPQHF. The CDR3 DNA reads TGTGCCAGTAGTATTCCCGGGGCCGGTTATCAGCCCCAGCATTTT.

The V and J genes are TRBV4-3 and TRBJ2-1; D is possibly TRBD2 (5 bases). The length of the CDR3 is 16 residues. Per germline, CDR1 LGHNA and CDR2 YSLEER. The ends were cut back, 2 bases at V and 9 bases at J, with 20 bases in the middle. The CDR3 loop is CASSQNPPGLAGEQFF. Here the CDR3 DNA reads TGCGCCAGCAGCCAAAATCCCCCCGGCCTAGCAGGTGAGCAGTTCTTC.

V and J are TRBV27 and TRBJ1-1; weak D call: TRBD1 (5 bases). Germline V CDR1 and CDR2: MNHEY, SMNVEV (reference sequence). With 6 bases removed from V and 1 base from J, the gap between germline ends came to 18 bases. This CDR3 contains 16 residues. CDR3 sequence: CASSPGARRWNTEAFF. The CDR3 DNA sequence: TGTGCCAGCAGCCCCGGGGCGCGGAGATGGAACACTGAAGCTTTCTTT.

The chain couples TRBV7-3 to TRBJ2-4; D tentatively reads TRBD1 or TRBD2 (6 bases each). The germline gives CDR1 SGHTA, CDR2 FQGTGA. Trimming shortened V by 2 bases and J by 6 bases, and 11 bases separated the two germline ends. There are 14 residues in the CDR3. This CDR3 reads CASSLGGPVNIQYF. The DNA for the CDR3 is TGTGCCAGCAGCTTAGGGGGGCCAGTAAACATTCAGTACTTC.